The T cell receptor beta chain under discussion was sequenced for a study of regulatory T cells in long-lasting Graves disease. About the study: Antithyroid drugs had been taken by newly diagnosed Graves' patients for under 3 months.

Specified time point: newly diagnosed GD, antithyroid drugs for less than 3 months. Scientists built the TCR library using RNA that was extracted from PBMCs. An endocrinology department located in Xi'an, China, was where the patients came from. The V gene lost 7 bases and the J gene lost 11 bases, with 17 bases spanning the gap. CDR1 LGHNT and CDR2 FRNRAP come from the germline V gene. The CDR3 contains 12 residues. This clonotype appeared a few times. TCR beta libraries were built with iRepertoire HTBI primers and Arm-PCR of CDR3 regions. TCRdb re-analysed the multiplex PCR reads in MiXCR, keeping a single row per CDR3 protein. The sample has about 420,000 distinct CDR3 sequences; about a sixth are singletons. In addition, the sample was reused for a study of T cells in Graves' hyperthyroidism and ophthalmopathy.

This sequence originates from a woman in her late teens or twenties with Graves disease. This chain connects TRBV12-5 to TRBJ1-1, with D uncertain. Sequencing used peripheral blood mononuclear cells (PBMCs), obtained at new diagnosis, from a patient treated with antithyroid drugs. Here the CDR3 DNA reads TGTGCTAGTGCCCCGGGTACCCGCGAGGCTTTCTTT. This encodes CASAPGTREAFF.